The clone carrying this TCR beta chain has just a few counts. No antigen is known for it. TCRdb reprocessed the 5' RACE reads with MiXCR, giving one entry per CDR3 protein. The table records 300,000 to 400,000 distinct CDR3 sequences, roughly an eighth of them present only once. This entry belongs to a study of identical twins. Per germline, CDR1 SGHVS and CDR2 FQNEAQ. CDR3 size: 17 residues. V dropped 1 base and J dropped 5; count of bases not matched to a gene: 10. Study-wide results and caveats: Insertions were fewer in abundant cord blood beta clonotypes, whereas memory repertoires showed none of this pattern.

These sequences were also reported in another study, on yellow fever vaccine responses in identical twins.

The chain is built from TRBV7-8 and TRBJ2-3; 9 bases fit TRBD2. This receptor was taken from a woman younger than 30 in good health. Sequencing was done on a sample of CD8+ T cells sorted from blood. The CDR3 sequence is CASSLDGGRAFKDTQYF. The CDR3 DNA follows: TGTGCCAGCAGCTTAGACGGCGGGAGGGCCTTCAAAGATACGCAGTATTTT. The full variable domain, in which reference TRBV7-8 and TRBJ2-3 provide the parts outside the CDR3, is GAGVSQSPRYKVAKRGQDVALRCDPISGHVSLFWYQQALGQGPEFLTYFQNEAQLDKSGLPSDRFFAERPEGSVSTLKIQRTQQEDSAVYLCASSLDGGRAFKDTQYFGPGTRLTVL.